This TCR beta chain was identified during a study of CD8 T cells in Susac syndrome. Across the whole study: Clinical remission applied to fewer than ten sequenced Susac syndrome patients, and six had active disease. When blood was collected, patients with Susac syndrome were therapy-naive, were taking corticosteroids, or were receiving intravenous immunoglobulin alone.

V was pared by 4 bases and J by 4 bases, with 8 bases of the junction left unmatched. The CDR3 is 16 amino acids. Germline assignment: CDR1 SGHRS and CDR2 YFSETQ. Patients with Susac syndrome showed fulfilment of recently defined diagnostic criteria for definite or probable disease. Reverse transcription of about 0.5 to 1 ug RNA used random hexamers. Amplification of TCR beta CDR3 by immunoSEQ multiplex PCR spanned 54 Vbeta and 13 Jbeta. TCRdb reprocessed the immunoSEQ multiplex PCR reads via MiXCR and lists one record per CDR3 protein. The sample includes under 200,000 distinct CDR3 sequences, 75% to 95% seen only once; the top ten take about 0.1%.

V is TRBV5-1 and J is TRBJ2-3; 11 bases are a match to TRBD2. The clonotype originates from a human donor with Susac syndrome. Sequenced sample: CD4+ T cells from PBMCs. The CDR3 spells CASSGGLAELADTQYF. The CDR3 DNA reads TGCGCCAGCAGCGGGGGACTAGCGGAATTGGCAGATACGCAGTATTTT. Full variable domain (outside the CDR3, taken from reference TRBV5-1 and TRBJ2-3): KAGVTQTPRYLIKTRGQQVTLSCSPISGHRSVSWYQQTPGQGLQFLFEYFSETQRNKGNFPGRFSGRQFSNSRSEMNVSTLELGDSALYLCASSGGLAELADTQYFGPGTRLTVL.